Only a few counts were recorded for the clone carrying this T cell receptor (beta chain). The CDR3 consists of 14 residues. The V end lost 1 base, the J end lost 5 bases, and 11 bases lay between the germline ends. Germline loops: CDR1 SEHNR, CDR2 FQNEAQ (reference sequence). The sample originates from a study of identical twins. One entry per CDR3 protein results from TCRdb running MiXCR on the 5' RACE reads. The table has roughly 250,000 distinct CDR3 sequences, about 7.5% seen once; the top ten hold under 7%. The same sample was also studied in work on yellow fever vaccine responses in identical twins.

The clonotype originates from a woman aged 18-29 years in good health. The specimen sequenced was CD8+ T cells sorted from blood. The genes are TRBV7-9 and TRBJ2-5; D remains unclear. The CDR3 DNA follows: TGTGCCAGCAGCTTAGAAGACGCCCGGGAGACCCAGTACTTC. As protein: CASSLEDARETQYF.